What follows are 5 T cell receptor beta chains derived from one specimen sequenced in a study of OX40 agonist ivuxolimab in advanced cancers. Profiling relied on immunoSEQ multiplex PCR, and the TCRdb table lists in-frame clones only, not all of them. The profile shows 95,000 to 100,000 clones, approximately 80% of them singletons. Sequencing was performed on CD4+ or CD8+ T cells sorted from blood, taken in a trial of the OX40 agonist ivuxolimab. Source of these receptors: an adult with an advanced solid tumor such as melanoma, head and neck, liver or kidney cancer.

The chain recombines TRBV19 with TRBJ2-4; D perhaps matches TRBD2 (6 bases). V was shortened by 7 bases and J by 6 bases, with 19 bases between the two germline ends. The CDR3 loop spans 15 amino acids. Per the germline V gene, CDR1 is LNHDA and CDR2 is SQIVND (reference sequence). CDR3 sequence reads: CASNSPGPGGNIQYF. The CDR3 nucleotides are TGTGCCAGTAATTCCCCGGGACCCGGGGGAAACATTCAGTACTTC.

The gene calls are TRBV4-1 and TRBJ1-5; D ambiguous. Germline-derived CDR1 and CDR2 are MGHRA and YSYEKL. V was trimmed by 0 bases and J by 6 bases, leaving 9 bases between them. The CDR3 covers 14 residues. DNA for the CDR3: TGCGCCAGCAGCCAAGATGAAGGGATTCAGCCCCAGCATTTT. This codes for CASSQDEGIQPQHF.

Worth noting for this clone: This sample also contains other DNA sequences that code for the same CDR3. The chain carries TRBV18 and TRBJ2-5; D is uncertain. With 4 bases removed from V and 1 base from J, the gap between germline ends came to 1 base. CDR1 is KGHSH, CDR2 LQKENI, per germline. The CDR3 covers 11 residues. CDR3 region: CASSLQETQYF. The CDR3 region has the DNA TGTGCCAGCTCACTCCAAGAGACCCAGTACTTC.

This clone appeared once. The rearrangement uses TRBV7-8 and TRBJ2-1, with 8 nucleotides matching TRBD2. Per germline, CDR1 SGHVS and CDR2 FQNEAQ. The CDR3 has 16 residues. V shed 5 bases and J 3 bases; nucleotides not matched to a gene: 9. The CDR3 is CASSHYSGNVYNEQFF. The CDR3 DNA follows: TGTGCCAGCAGCCACTATAGCGGGAACGTCTACAATGAGCAGTTCTTC.

This chain links TRBV28 with TRBJ2-1; D unclear. This CDR3 region has 12 residues. Germline CDR1 reads MDHEN; CDR2 reads SYDVKM. V was shortened by 6 bases and J by 12 bases, with 15 bases between the two germline ends. CDR3: CASSLKGFSQFF. The CDR3 bases are TGTGCCAGCAGCCTCAAAGGATTTTCGCAGTTCTTC.